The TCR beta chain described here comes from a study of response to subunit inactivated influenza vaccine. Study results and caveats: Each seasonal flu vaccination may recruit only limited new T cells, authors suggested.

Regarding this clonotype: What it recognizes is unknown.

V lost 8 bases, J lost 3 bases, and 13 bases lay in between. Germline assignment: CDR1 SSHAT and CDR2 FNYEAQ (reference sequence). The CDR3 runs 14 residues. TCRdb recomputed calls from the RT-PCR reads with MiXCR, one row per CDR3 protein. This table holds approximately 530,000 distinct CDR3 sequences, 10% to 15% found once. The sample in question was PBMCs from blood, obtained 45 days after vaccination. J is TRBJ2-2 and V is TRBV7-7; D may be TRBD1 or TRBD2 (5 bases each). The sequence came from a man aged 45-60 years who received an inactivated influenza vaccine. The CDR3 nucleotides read TGTGCCAGCGGGTCCGGGACGTACACCGGGGAGCTGTTTTTT. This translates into CASGSGTYTGELFF.